This T cell receptor beta chain was identified during a study of cytomegalovirus exposure and HLA in healthy donors. To note about this clone: Its antigen remains unidentified.

CDR1 MNHNS and CDR2 SASEGT come from the germline V gene. The CDR3 sequence is 15 residues long. J was trimmed by 5 bases and V by 5 bases; bases with no gene match: 8. Findings and caveats of the study: Another analysis was done later, and it associated 15,000 to 20,000 TCR beta sequences with HLA alleles at 0.05 false discovery rate. In an earlier analysis, about 87% or about 30%: the productive usage of most TCR beta V segments. Whilst most TCR sequences proved rare, a subset of public TCRs occurred across many donors. Cytomegalovirus association was listed for about 170 TCR beta chains.

Primers for the PCR totalled 60 Vbeta and 13 Jbeta. Assay: immunoSEQ multiplex PCR; the TCRdb copy retains only in-frame clones and omits some. The sample has under 130,000 clones, around 65% seen once. This receptor was taken from a woman aged 45 to 65 in good health and CMV-seronegative. This sequence joins TRBV6-1 and TRBJ1-4, with 7 bases matching TRBD1. Sequencing was performed on PBMCs. CDR3 sequence (DNA): TGTGCCAGCAGTCCAACCGGGACAGTCAATGAAAAACTGTTTTTT. The encoded protein is CASSPTGTVNEKLFF.